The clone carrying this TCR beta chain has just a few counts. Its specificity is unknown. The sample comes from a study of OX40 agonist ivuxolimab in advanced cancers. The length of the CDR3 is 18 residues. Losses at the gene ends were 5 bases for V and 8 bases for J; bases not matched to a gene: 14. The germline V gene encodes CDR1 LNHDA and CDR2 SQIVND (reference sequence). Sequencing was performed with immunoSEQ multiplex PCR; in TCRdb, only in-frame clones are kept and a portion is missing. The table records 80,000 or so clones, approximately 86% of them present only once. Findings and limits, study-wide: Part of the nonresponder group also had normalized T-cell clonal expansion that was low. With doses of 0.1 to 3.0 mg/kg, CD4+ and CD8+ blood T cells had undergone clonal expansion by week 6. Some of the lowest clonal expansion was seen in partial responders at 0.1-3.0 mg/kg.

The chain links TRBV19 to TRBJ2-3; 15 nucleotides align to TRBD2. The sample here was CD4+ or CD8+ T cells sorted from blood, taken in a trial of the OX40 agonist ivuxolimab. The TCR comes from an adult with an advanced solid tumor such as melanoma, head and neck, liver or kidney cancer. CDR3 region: CASSATGLAGGLYGTQYF. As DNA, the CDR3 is TGTGCCAGTAGTGCAACAGGACTAGCGGGGGGGTTATATGGTACGCAGTATTTT.